This entry lists 4 T cell receptor beta chains sequenced from one sample in a study of PD-L1 blockade in urothelial cancer. The method was immunoSEQ multiplex PCR; TCRdb's version includes in-frame clones alone and lacks a portion of them. The sample lists over 65,000 clones, 80% to 90% occurring once. The sample here was PBMCs, taken around atezolizumab (anti-PD-L1) treatment. These receptors all stem from a man between 65 and 79 years old with urothelial cancer.

The chain uses TRBV29-1 and TRBJ2-5; TRBD2 might be the D (7 bases). Germline V gene data show CDR1 as SQVTM and CDR2 as ANQGSEA. The CDR3 consists of 11 residues. CDR3 bases: TGCGGGGGGGGGCACAGGGAGACCCAGTACTTC. Protein product: CGGGHRETQYF. Using reference TRBV29-1 and TRBJ2-5 for the parts outside the CDR3, the full variable domain is SAVISQKPSRDICQRGTSLTIQCQVDSQVTMMFWYRQQPGQSLTLIATANQGSEATYESGFVIDKFPISRPNLTFSTLTVSNMSPEDSSIYLCGGGHRETQYFGPGTRLLVL.

V is TRBV5-1 and J is TRBJ2-5; D perhaps matches TRBD2 (6 bases). V was pared by 4 bases and J by 7 bases, with 11 bases between. The V gene's germline CDR1 is SGHRS and CDR2 YFSETQ. The CDR3 totals 12 residues. The CDR3 loop reads CASSGRLGTQYF. CDR3 nucleotide sequence: TGCGCCAGCAGCGGGAGACTAGGGACCCAGTACTTC.

The table lists this clone with a count of one. The V gene is TRBV7-9, the J gene TRBJ2-4; maybe TRBD1 (6 bases). CDR3 length equals 14 residues. V shed 5 bases and J shed 4 bases, with 12 bases lying between them. Germline V CDR1 and CDR2: SEHNR, FQNEAQ (reference sequence). The CDR3: CASSGMGAKNIQYF. The DNA of the CDR3 is TGTGCCAGCAGCGGTATGGGGGCTAAAAACATTCAGTACTTC.

The rearrangement links TRBV10-3 to TRBJ2-1; tentative D call: TRBD1 (7 bases). This CDR3 has 13 residues. Germline CDR1 reads ENHRY; CDR2 reads SYGVKD. The V end was cut by 6 bases, the J end by 5 bases, with 11 bases between. The CDR3 here is CAISGGTDNEQFF. The CDR3 region has the DNA TGTGCCATCAGCGGCGGGACAGACAATGAGCAGTTCTTC.